These 25 T cell receptor beta chains were all obtained from the same sample, sequenced in a study of TIL therapy for anti-PD-1-resistant metastatic lung cancer. The libraries were made with immunoSEQ v3. Sequenced by immunoSEQ multiplex PCR; TCRdb stores in-frame clones only, minus some. The top ten clones hold 2% to 2.5% of a sample with approximately 18,000 clones, about 83% of them seen once. The time point was: pre-treatment sample, taken before nivolumab and TIL therapy. The specimen comprised blood, sampled at baseline. The receptors come from a person aged 25 to 85 with non-small cell lung cancer.

The chain recombines TRBV7-3 with TRBJ2-1, with 14 nucleotides matching TRBD2. The germline V gene encodes CDR1 SGHTA and CDR2 FQGTGA. The CDR3 is made up of 17 amino acids. V dropped 4 bases and J dropped 4; count of bases not matched to a gene: 6. The CDR3 reads CASSSTSGGAPYNEQFF. CDR3 DNA: TGTGCCAGCAGCTCGACTAGCGGGGGGGCCCCTTACAATGAGCAGTTCTTC. The variable domain in full, with the rest retrieved from reference TRBV7-3 and TRBJ2-1, is GAGVSQTPSNKVTEKGKYVELRCDPISGHTALYWYRQSLGQGPEFLIYFQGTGAADDSGLPNDRFFAVRPEGSVSTLKIQRTERGDSAVYLCASSSTSGGAPYNEQFFGPGTRLTVL.

The chain employs TRBV11-2 and TRBJ2-5; perhaps TRBD2 as D (6 bases). The germline V and J ends were trimmed by 5 bases and 5 bases, with 15 bases remaining between them. The CDR3 runs to 14 residues. The V gene's germline CDR1 is SGHAT and CDR2 FQNNGV. CDR3 DNA sequence: TGTGCCAGCAGCCCCCCGGGGGTTTCGGAGACCCAGTACTTC. Amino acids: CASSPPGVSETQYF.

The chain couples TRBV28 to TRBJ2-1; D is perhaps TRBD1 (6 bases). V lost 5 bases and J 6 bases, leaving 32 bases between the germline ends. Germline V gene lookup returns CDR1 MDHEN and CDR2 SYDVKM. This CDR3 region has 20 residues. In DNA form, the CDR3 reads TGTGCCAGCAGTCCCAGCGCCGGGACACTATACTTCCACTACAGCAATGAGCAGTTCTTC. Protein sequence: CASSPSAGTLYFHYSNEQFF.

This clone was seen once. The V and J genes are TRBV4-3 and TRBJ1-3; D remains ambiguous. The CDR3 covers 16 residues. The V gene's germline CDR1 is LGHNA and CDR2 YSLEER. Trimming cost V 0 bases and J 0 bases, with 9 bases left between them. The CDR3 spells CASSQELAYSGNTIYF. CDR3 coding DNA: TGCGCCAGCAGCCAAGAATTAGCGTACTCTGGAAACACCATATATTTT.

This chain joins TRBV5-1 and TRBJ1-6, with D perhaps TRBD1 (6 bases). The CDR3 is 13 residues long. V was clipped by 7 bases and J by 10 bases, with 15 bases between them. Germline CDR1 is SGHRS and CDR2 is YFSETQ. In DNA, the CDR3 is TGCGCCAGCCCCCGACAGGTTTTGTCACCCCTCCACTTT. The encoded protein is CASPRQVLSPLHF.

This clone was found once. The V and J genes are TRBV28 and TRBJ1-5, with TRBD1 matching 7 bases. J lost 4 bases, V lost 5 bases, and 11 bases had no gene match. Germline CDR1 reads MDHEN; CDR2 reads SYDVKM. The CDR3 covers 16 residues. CDR3 amino acids: CASSMDRSPLNQPQHF. The CDR3, as DNA: TGTGCCAGCAGTATGGACAGGAGCCCTTTAAATCAGCCCCAGCATTTT.

The chain is built from TRBV4-1 and TRBJ2-4; D may be TRBD1 (5 bases). This CDR3 is built from 17 residues. Germline CDR1 and CDR2: MGHRA and YSYEKL. With 3 bases removed from V and 0 bases from J, the gap between germline ends came to 15 bases. CDR3 residues: CASSQRDPQGAKNIQYF. The CDR3 nucleotides are TGCGCCAGCAGCCAGCGCGACCCTCAGGGAGCCAAAAACATTCAGTACTTC.

V is TRBV30 and J is TRBJ1-1, with 9 bases identical to TRBD1. V dropped 5 bases and J dropped 0; count of bases not matched to a gene: 7. The germline V gene has CDR1 GTSNPN and CDR2 SVGIG (reference sequence). This CDR3 region has 15 residues. Here the CDR3 reads CAWDPGQGVNTEAFF. In nucleotides, the CDR3 is TGTGCCTGGGATCCGGGACAGGGAGTGAACACTGAAGCTTTCTTT.

The chain employs TRBV14 and TRBJ1-6, with D tentatively TRBD1 (5 bases). Between the trimmed V and J ends, which lost 3 bases and 9 bases, there was a span of 6 bases. There are 12 residues in the CDR3. Germline V lookup: CDR1 SGHDN, CDR2 FVKESK. The CDR3 DNA sequence: TGTGCCAGCAGCCAGGGGGGTTCACCCCTCCACTTT. It translates to CASSQGGSPLHF.

The rearrangement joins TRBV5-1 to TRBJ1-4; TRBD1 matches at 8 bases. V lost 4 bases and J lost 0; bases outside the gene matches: 2. CDR1 and CDR2 (germline): SGHRS, YFSETQ. The CDR3 is made up of 15 amino acids. CDR3: CASSPDRATNEKLFF. The CDR3 DNA sequence: TGCGCCAGCAGCCCGGACAGGGCAACTAATGAAAAACTGTTTTTT.

This clone appeared once. The V call is TRBV2, the J call TRBJ1-5; a possible D gene is TRBD1 (6 bases). Germline V gene sequence: CDR1 SNHLY, CDR2 FYNNEI. This CDR3 comprises 15 residues. V lost 0 bases and J lost 8, with 14 bases in between. CDR3 loop: CASSEAVTGYKPQHF. The CDR3 DNA reads TGTGCCAGCAGTGAAGCGGTGACAGGTTATAAGCCCCAGCATTTT.

This sequence joins TRBV9 and TRBJ1-3, with D possibly being TRBD1 (6 bases). V was cut by 4 bases and J by 4 bases, with 18 bases left in between. The CDR3 contains 16 residues. The germline V gene encodes CDR1 SGDLS and CDR2 YYNGEE. The CDR3 DNA sequence: TGTGCCAGCAGCATAACGGACAGTCGGCCCGGAAACACCATATATTTT. Residues: CASSITDSRPGNTIYF.

V is TRBV7-6 and J is TRBJ1-3; 11 bases are a match to TRBD1. The germline V gene encodes CDR1 SGHVS and CDR2 FNYEAQ. V was clipped by 5 bases and J by 5 bases; unmatched bases: 8. There are 16 residues in the CDR3. For the CDR3, the DNA is TGTGCCAGCAGCCCGGACCGGACAGGGGGCAGAAACACCATATATTTT. It yields the protein CASSPDRTGGRNTIYF.

A single count supports this clone. The J gene is TRBJ2-3, the V gene TRBV13; D tentatively fits TRBD1 or TRBD2 (5 bases each). V was cut by 3 bases and J by 0 bases, with 10 bases left in between. This CDR3 has 15 residues. CDR1 and CDR2 from the germline V gene are PRHDT and FYEKMQ (reference sequence). CDR3 nucleotides: TGTGCCAGCAGCTTGGGGGACCGAAGCACAGATACGCAGTATTTT. Its translation is CASSLGDRSTDTQYF.

J is TRBJ2-1 and V is TRBV27; 9 positions agree with TRBD2. Germline V lookup: CDR1 MNHEY, CDR2 SMNVEV (reference sequence). CDR3 length: 16 residues. The trim removed 6 bases at V and 0 bases at J, leaving 6 bases unmatched. CDR3 region: CASRPRTSVSYNEQFF. CDR3 DNA: TGTGCCAGCAGACCCCGGACTAGCGTCTCCTACAATGAGCAGTTCTTC.

J is TRBJ1-2 and V is TRBV15, with D uncertain. Per germline, CDR1 LNHNV and CDR2 YYDKDF (reference sequence). The CDR3 contains 14 residues. V shed 0 bases and J shed 4 bases, with 9 bases lying between them. The CDR3 spells CATSRDLRVYGYTF. The DNA for the CDR3 is TGTGCCACCAGCAGAGATCTTAGGGTCTATGGCTACACCTTC.

The chain recombines TRBV18 with TRBJ2-2, with 7 bases lining up with TRBD1. V shed 4 bases, J shed 2 bases, and the junction held 7 bases outside the gene matches. Per the germline V gene, CDR1 is KGHSH and CDR2 is LQKENI. The CDR3 consists of 16 residues. CDR3 residues: CASSQDRVINTGELFF. The CDR3, as DNA: TGTGCCAGCTCACAAGACAGGGTAATTAACACCGGGGAGCTGTTTTTT.

V gene TRBV30 combines with J gene TRBJ2-1; D is possibly TRBD1 (5 bases). The germline V and J ends were trimmed by 3 bases and 9 bases, with 24 bases remaining between them. Germline-derived CDR1 and CDR2 are GTSNPN and SVGIG (reference sequence). The length of the CDR3 is 16 residues. The CDR3 nucleotides are TGTGCCTGGAGCGTAGGCTTGATAACAGGCGCAGGTGAGCAGTTCTTC. Amino acid sequence: CAWSVGLITGAGEQFF.

The J gene is TRBJ1-5, the V gene TRBV28; D possibly corresponds to TRBD1 (5 bases). Trimming took 6 bases from V and 5 from J, leaving 20 bases between them. The CDR3 contains 16 residues. In germline, CDR1 is MDHEN, CDR2 SYDVKM. The CDR3 is CASSIGGGSLYQPQHF. The CDR3 DNA reads TGTGCCAGCAGCATCGGCGGGGGGAGTCTTTATCAGCCCCAGCATTTT. Full variable domain (rest looked up from reference TRBV28 and TRBJ1-5): DVKVTQSSRYLVKRTGEKVFLECVQDMDHENMFWYRQDPGLGLRLIYFSYDVKMKEKGDIPEGYSVSREKKERFSLILESASTNQTSMYLCASSIGGGSLYQPQHFGDGTRLSIL.

A single count supports this clone. The chain carries TRBV7-2 and TRBJ2-7, with 7 bases that match TRBD2. CDR1 and CDR2 (germline): SGHTA, FQGNSA. V dropped 5 bases and J dropped 2; count of bases not matched to a gene: 12. The CDR3 runs to 16 residues. The chain's CDR3 is CASSRKSGTTPYEQYF. In DNA, the CDR3 is TGTGCCAGCAGCCGTAAAAGCGGGACGACCCCCTACGAGCAGTACTTC.

This chain uses TRBV27 with TRBJ2-2; D is uncertain. The CDR3 spans 16 residues. V lost 5 bases and J lost 0, with 13 bases in between. The germline V gene has CDR1 MNHEY and CDR2 SMNVEV (reference sequence). In DNA form, the CDR3 reads TGTGCCAGCAGTCCGACGGTTTTCGCGAACACCGGGGAGCTGTTTTTT. This encodes CASSPTVFANTGELFF.

The chain employs TRBV7-2 and TRBJ1-5; D may be TRBD1 (5 bases). The V and J ends lost 5 bases and 4 bases respectively, with 9 bases between them. Germline V gene lookup returns CDR1 SGHTA and CDR2 FQGNSA. This CDR3 spans 13 amino acids. The CDR3 DNA reads as TGTGCCAGCAGCGACAGACAGAATCAGCCCCAGCATTTT. Translated, it gives CASSDRQNQPQHF.

The chain couples TRBV7-3 to TRBJ2-7; D is unclear. CDR3 size: 13 residues. Germline V CDR1 and CDR2: SGHTA, FQGTGA. Trimming took off 4 bases at V and 6 bases at J, with 13 bases between the two ends. DNA for the CDR3: TGTGCCAGCAGCTCCCGGACGGATAGCGAGCAGTACTTC. The encoded protein is CASSSRTDSEQYF. The complete variable domain, with remaining parts taken from reference TRBV7-3 and TRBJ2-7, reads GAGVSQTPSNKVTEKGKYVELRCDPISGHTALYWYRQSLGQGPEFLIYFQGTGAADDSGLPNDRFFAVRPEGSVSTLKIQRTERGDSAVYLCASSSRTDSEQYFGPGTRLTVT.

This rearrangement joins TRBV5-5 to TRBJ1-2, with TRBD1 as a possible D gene (5 bases). The germline V and J ends were trimmed by 5 bases and 8 bases, with 13 bases remaining between them. The germline gives CDR1 SGHKS, CDR2 YYEKEE (reference sequence). The CDR3 has 12 residues. The CDR3 protein is CASSSLGDGYTF. The CDR3 DNA follows: TGTGCCAGCAGTTCCTTAGGGGACGGCTACACCTTC.

The genes are TRBV4-1 and TRBJ2-1, with 7 bases identical to TRBD1. The CDR3 sequence is 15 residues long. Trimming cost V 1 base and J 3 bases; bases outside gene matches: 3. Germline assignment: CDR1 MGHRA and CDR2 YSYEKL. CDR3 in amino acids: CASSQVRDSYNEQFF. Written as DNA, the CDR3 is TGCGCCAGCAGCCAAGTCCGGGACAGCTACAATGAGCAGTTCTTC.